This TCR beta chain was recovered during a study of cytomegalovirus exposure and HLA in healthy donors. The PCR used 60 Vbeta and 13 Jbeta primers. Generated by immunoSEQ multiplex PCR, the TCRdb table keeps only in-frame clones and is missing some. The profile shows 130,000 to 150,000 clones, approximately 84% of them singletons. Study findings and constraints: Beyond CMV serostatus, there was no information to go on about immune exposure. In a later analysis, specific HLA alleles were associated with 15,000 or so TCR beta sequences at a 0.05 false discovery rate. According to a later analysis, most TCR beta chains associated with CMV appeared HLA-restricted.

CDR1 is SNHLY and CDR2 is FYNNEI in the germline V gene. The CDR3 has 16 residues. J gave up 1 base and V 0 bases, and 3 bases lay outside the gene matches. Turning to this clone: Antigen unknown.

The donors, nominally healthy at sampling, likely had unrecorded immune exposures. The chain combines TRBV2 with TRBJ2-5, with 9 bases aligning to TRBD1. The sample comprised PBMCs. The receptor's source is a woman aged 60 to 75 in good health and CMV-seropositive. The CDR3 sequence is CASSEAPDRGQETQYF. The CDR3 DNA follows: TGTGCCAGCAGTGAAGCGCCGGACAGGGGCCAAGAGACCCAGTACTTC.